A selection of T cell receptor beta chains follows, all from one sample in a study of T cell changes during pregnancy in multiple sclerosis. Some clones are missing from TCRdb's copy, which holds only in-frame ones; the method was immunoSEQ multiplex PCR. This table holds around 48,000 clones, 90% found once. The sample consisted of CD8+ T cells from peripheral blood mononuclear cells, taken before pregnancy. The receptors come from a female donor with multiple sclerosis, enrolled in a pregnancy study. The CDR3 runs from the conserved cysteine through the conserved F or W. Fields, in order: V gene, J gene, D gene, clone size, CDR3 DNA, CDR3 protein. The D gene is left open where the match is weak. Some rows have no size entry. The others give once, few or many, or a class for an expanded clone.

v_call: TRBV7-6; j_call: TRBJ1-1; d_call: .; clone_size: .; cdr3_nt: TGTGCCAGCAGCTTAGCATCGAGAGGGACTGAAGCTTTCTTT; cdr3_aa: CASSLASRGTEAFF
v_call: TRBV12-5; j_call: TRBJ2-1; d_call: TRBD1; clone_size: .; cdr3_nt: TGTGCTAGTGGTTTAACAGGGGGCAATGAGCAGTTCTTC; cdr3_aa: CASGLTGGNEQFF
v_call: TRBV15; j_call: TRBJ1-1; d_call: .; clone_size: .; cdr3_nt: TGTGCCACCAGCAGAGCGAGGAACACTGAAGCTTTCTTT; cdr3_aa: CATSRARNTEAFF
v_call: TRBV6-1; j_call: TRBJ2-7; d_call: TRBD2; clone_size: once; cdr3_nt: TGTGCCAGCAGTGCGAGCCTTGGACTAGCGGGGTGGGAGCAGTACTTC; cdr3_aa: CASSASLGLAGWEQYF
v_call: TRBV12-5; j_call: TRBJ1-1; d_call: .; clone_size: .; cdr3_nt: TGTGCTAGTGGTCCTCTTGGCGGGCCCCTTTACACTGAAGCTTTCTTT; cdr3_aa: CASGPLGGPLYTEAFF
v_call: TRBV5-6; j_call: TRBJ1-1; d_call: .; clone_size: .; cdr3_nt: TGTGCCAGCGCACTGGAGGGCGGTGAAGCTTTCTTT; cdr3_aa: CASALEGGEAFF
v_call: TRBV5-6; j_call: TRBJ2-1; d_call: TRBD1; clone_size: once; cdr3_nt: TGTGCCAGCAGCGCGGACAGGGCCTACAATGAGCAGTTCTTC; cdr3_aa: CASSADRAYNEQFF
v_call: TRBV10-3; j_call: TRBJ2-2; d_call: .; clone_size: .; cdr3_nt: TGTGCCATCCTATCTCGGACCGGGGAGCTGTTTTTT; cdr3_aa: CAILSRTGELFF
v_call: TRBV9; j_call: TRBJ1-1; d_call: TRBD1; clone_size: .; cdr3_nt: TGTGCCAGCAGCTTGACAGGGTTTGGCACTGAAGCTTTCTTT; cdr3_aa: CASSLTGFGTEAFF
v_call: TRBV7-2; j_call: TRBJ2-3; d_call: .; clone_size: .; cdr3_nt: TGTGCCAGCAGTCCTGGGCCCAGGGATACGCAGTATTTT; cdr3_aa: CASSPGPRDTQYF
v_call: TRBV19; j_call: TRBJ2-5; d_call: TRBD1; clone_size: .; cdr3_nt: TGTGCCAGTAGTATGGGGACAGGGACCCAAGAGACCCAGTACTTC; cdr3_aa: CASSMGTGTQETQYF
v_call: TRBV6-1; j_call: TRBJ2-2; d_call: TRBD1; clone_size: medium-sized; cdr3_nt: TGTGCCACTGGGGACAGTTACACCGGGGAGCTGTTTTTT; cdr3_aa: CATGDSYTGELFF
v_call: TRBV7-2; j_call: TRBJ2-5; d_call: TRBD2; clone_size: .; cdr3_nt: TGTGCCAGCAGCTCCCCGGGACTAGCGGGCGACTCGGAGACCCAGTACTTC; cdr3_aa: CASSSPGLAGDSETQYF
v_call: TRBV2; j_call: TRBJ2-7; d_call: .; clone_size: .; cdr3_nt: TGTGCCAGCATGATAGGGGCAGGGGAGCAGTACTTC; cdr3_aa: CASMIGAGEQYF
v_call: TRBV29-1; j_call: TRBJ1-2; d_call: TRBD1; clone_size: .; cdr3_nt: TGCAGCGTTGCTCCACATCACTCCGACAGGGACATAGGCTACACCTTC; cdr3_aa: CSVAPHHSDRDIGYTF
v_call: TRBV20-1; j_call: TRBJ2-1; d_call: .; clone_size: .; cdr3_nt: TGCAGTGCTAGACATTACAATGAGCAGTTCTTC; cdr3_aa: CSARHYNEQFF
v_call: TRBV6-1; j_call: TRBJ2-7; d_call: .; clone_size: .; cdr3_nt: TGTGCCAGCAGTGAAGCTAACGAGCAGTACTTC; cdr3_aa: CASSEANEQYF
v_call: TRBV2; j_call: TRBJ2-2; d_call: .; clone_size: .; cdr3_nt: TGTGCCAGCAGTTTAGAGGGATACACCGGGGAGCTGTTTTTT; cdr3_aa: CASSLEGYTGELFF
v_call: TRBV7-8; j_call: TRBJ2-3; d_call: .; clone_size: .; cdr3_nt: TGTGCCAGCAGCCAAGGACAGTACACAGATACGCAGTATTTT; cdr3_aa: CASSQGQYTDTQYF
v_call: TRBV9; j_call: TRBJ1-2; d_call: .; clone_size: few; cdr3_nt: TGTGCCAGCAGACAAGGGGACTCTAACTATGGCTACACCTTC; cdr3_aa: CASRQGDSNYGYTF
v_call: TRBV27; j_call: TRBJ1-2; d_call: .; clone_size: .; cdr3_nt: TGTGCCAGCAGTCCCGCGGGGGGTAGCTACACCTTC; cdr3_aa: CASSPAGGSYTF
v_call: TRBV9; j_call: TRBJ2-2; d_call: TRBD2; clone_size: .; cdr3_nt: TGTGCCAGCAGCGTAGCGGGGGGGTTCACCGGGGAGCTGTTTTTT; cdr3_aa: CASSVAGGFTGELFF
v_call: TRBV5-1; j_call: TRBJ1-6; d_call: .; clone_size: .; cdr3_nt: TGCGCCAGCAGCCTAGATAATTCACCCCTCCACTTT; cdr3_aa: CASSLDNSPLHF